Listed below are T cell receptor beta chains from one sample, sequenced in a study of breast tumors, draining lymph nodes, adjacent tissues. TCRdb re-analysed the multiplex PCR reads in MiXCR, keeping a single row per CDR3 protein. The table has around 21,000 distinct CDR3 sequences, around 41% seen once. The sequenced sample consisted of breast tumor tissue. Receptors originate from a female donor with breast cancer. Some clones in this sample may be carry-over from other donors' samples. The CDR3 runs from the conserved cysteine through the conserved F or W. Fields, in order: clone size, D gene, J gene, V gene, CDR3 protein, CDR3 DNA. D genes are given only for firm matches. Size is stated for part of the rows, as once, few or many counts, or as a class when the clone is expanded.

clone size: medium-sized; D gene: -; J gene: TRBJ2-3; V gene: TRBV15; CDR3 protein: CATSREGRGRTDTQYF; CDR3 DNA: TGTGCCACCAGCAGAGAGGGCCGGGGACGCACAGATACGCAGTATTTT
clone size: many; D gene: -; J gene: TRBJ1-5; V gene: TRBV19; CDR3 protein: CASSTRVTRGNQPQHF; CDR3 DNA: TGTGCCAGTAGTACTAGGGTAACTCGTGGCAATCAGCCCCAGCATTTT
clone size: many; D gene: TRBD1; J gene: TRBJ2-5; V gene: TRBV5-1; CDR3 protein: CASSLPQGVHEAQYF; CDR3 DNA: TGCGCCAGCAGCTTGCCCCAGGGGGTTCACGAGGCCCAGTACTTC
clone size: many; D gene: TRBD2; J gene: TRBJ2-1; V gene: TRBV29-1; CDR3 protein: CSVDLAGENEQFF; CDR3 DNA: TGCAGCGTTGATCTTGCGGGGGAAAATGAGCAGTTCTTC
clone size: -; D gene: TRBD2; J gene: TRBJ2-2; V gene: TRBV2; CDR3 protein: CVSSVLTSGGNTGELFF; CDR3 DNA: TGTGTCAGCAGTGTCTTAACTAGCGGGGGGAACACCGGGGAGCTGTTCTTT
clone size: -; D gene: TRBD1; J gene: TRBJ2-4; V gene: TRBV14; CDR3 protein: CASSQGQGNIQYF; CDR3 DNA: TGTGCCAGCAGCCAAGGACAGGGAAACATTCAGTACTTC
clone size: many; D gene: TRBD1; J gene: TRBJ1-2; V gene: TRBV2; CDR3 protein: CASRGTGGRGYTF; CDR3 DNA: TGTGCCAGCAGGGGGACAGGGGGCAGAGGCTACACCTTC
clone size: large; D gene: -; J gene: TRBJ2-2; V gene: TRBV20-1; CDR3 protein: CSARDSHAGELFF; CDR3 DNA: TGCAGTGCTAGAGATAGTCACGCCGGGGAGCTGTTTTTT
clone size: -; D gene: TRBD2; J gene: TRBJ2-7; V gene: TRBV20-1; CDR3 protein: CSARPASGRAGYEQYF; CDR3 DNA: TGCAGTGCTAGACCCGCTAGCGGGAGGGCGGGATACGAGCAGTACTTC
clone size: -; D gene: -; J gene: TRBJ1-2; V gene: TRBV20-1; CDR3 protein: CSATTGRGYGYTF; CDR3 DNA: TGCAGTGCCACAACGGGTAGGGGTTATGGCTACACCTTC